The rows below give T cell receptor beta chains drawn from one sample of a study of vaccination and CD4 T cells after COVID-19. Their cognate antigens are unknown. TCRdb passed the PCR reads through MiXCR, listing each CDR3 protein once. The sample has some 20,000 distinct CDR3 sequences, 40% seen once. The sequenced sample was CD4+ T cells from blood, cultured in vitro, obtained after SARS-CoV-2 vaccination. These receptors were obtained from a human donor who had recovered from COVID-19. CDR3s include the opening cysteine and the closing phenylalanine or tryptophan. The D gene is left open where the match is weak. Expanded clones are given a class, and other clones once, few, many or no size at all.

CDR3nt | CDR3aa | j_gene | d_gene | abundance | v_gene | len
TGTGCCAGCAGCTTGGTGAGTCTCACGGTGGGTGAGCAGTTCTTC | CASSLVSLTVGEQFF | TRBJ2-1 | NA | NA | TRBV5-4 | 15
TGTGCCAGCGGTCCCTGGAATGGGCCCCAGCATTTT | CASGPWNGPQHF | TRBJ1-5 | NA | once | TRBV2 | 12
TGTGCCAGCTCACCATTCAGGGAGAACAATGAGCAGTTCTTC | CASSPFRENNEQFF | TRBJ2-1 | NA | NA | TRBV18 | 14
TGTGCCAGCAGCTCGGCCGGGCCCGCGGGCGAGCAGTACTTC | CASSSAGPAGEQYF | TRBJ2-7 | NA | NA | TRBV11-3 | 14
TGTGCCAGTAGTAGACAGGGGAATCAGCCCCAGCATTTT | CASSRQGNQPQHF | TRBJ1-5 | TRBD1 | NA | TRBV19 | 13
TGCAGTTCATACGACTACACCTTC | CSSYDYTF | TRBJ1-2 | NA | medium-sized | TRBV20-1 | 8
TGTGCCAGCAGTGCTGGGGGCGCGAAAGGAAACACCATATATTTT | CASSAGGAKGNTIYF | TRBJ1-3 | NA | few | TRBV25-1 | 15
TGTGCCAGCAGCCGCTCGCCAGGGATTGGCTATGGCTACACCTTC | CASSRSPGIGYGYTF | TRBJ1-2 | NA | NA | TRBV5-4 | 15
TGTGCCAGCAGCTCTGAGCGAAACACCATATATTTT | CASSSERNTIYF | TRBJ1-3 | NA | NA | TRBV7-2 | 12
TGTGCCAGCAGCGCCGCGGGGTACGAGCAGTACTTC | CASSAAGYEQYF | TRBJ2-7 | NA | once | TRBV7-2 | 12
TGTGCCAGCAGCTTATTATCGGGACTCCTGTCCTACGAGCAGTACTTC | CASSLLSGLLSYEQYF | TRBJ2-7 | NA | NA | TRBV7-9 | 16
TGTGCCACCAGCATTTACAGGGGCGGCTACACCTTC | CATSIYRGGYTF | TRBJ1-2 | TRBD1 | NA | TRBV15 | 12
TGCAGTGCTACCCCGGGGAGATACTATGGCTACACCTTC | CSATPGRYYGYTF | TRBJ1-2 | NA | few | TRBV20-1 | 13
TGTGCCAGTACTCCTCAGCCTGGGGCCAACGTCCTGACTTTC | CASTPQPGANVLTF | TRBJ2-6 | NA | NA | TRBV19 | 14
TGTGCCAGCAGCTTAAGCCAAGGACAGTCGAGAGACTATGGCTACACCTTC | CASSLSQGQSRDYGYTF | TRBJ1-2 | NA | NA | TRBV7-2 | 17
TGTGTCAGCGGGAGGGAGGGTGAGCAGTTCTTC | CVSGREGEQFF | TRBJ2-1 | TRBD2 | NA | TRBV27 | 11
TGTGCCAGTAGTCCCCAGGGGAGTAATTCACCCCTCCACTTT | CASSPQGSNSPLHF | TRBJ1-6 | NA | NA | TRBV19 | 14
TGTGCCAGCAGCCGGACAGGGAGCACAGATACGCAGTATTTT | CASSRTGSTDTQYF | TRBJ2-3 | TRBD1 | few | TRBV6-1 | 14
TGTGCCACCAGTGATCCGGCAGCGGGGAACTATGGCTACACCTTC | CATSDPAAGNYGYTF | TRBJ1-2 | NA | NA | TRBV24-1 | 15
TGCAGTGCTAGAGTACAGGGGCAGGGCTACACCTTC | CSARVQGQGYTF | TRBJ1-2 | TRBD1 | few | TRBV20-1 | 12
TGCAGTGCTCTTAGTAGTCGGATAAGCACAGATACGCAGTATTTT | CSALSSRISTDTQYF | TRBJ2-3 | NA | NA | TRBV20-1 | 15
TGCAGTGCTAGAGATGGACAGCCTTATAGCAATCAGCCCCAGCATTTT | CSARDGQPYSNQPQHF | TRBJ1-5 | NA | few | TRBV20-1 | 16
TGTGCCAGCAGCTTGGAGGACAGGGGATCCTATGGCTACACCTTC | CASSLEDRGSYGYTF | TRBJ1-2 | TRBD1 | NA | TRBV5-6 | 15
TGTGCCAGCAGTTTAGTGGGGAGCCGTGAAGCTTTCTTT | CASSLVGSREAFF | TRBJ1-1 | NA | NA | TRBV12-3/TRBV12-4 | 13
TGTGCCACCAGCCCGTCGGGCGTTAGGGGGTCGGTCACCGGGGAGCTGTTTTTT | CATSPSGVRGSVTGELFF | TRBJ2-2 | NA | few | TRBV15 | 18
TGTGCCAGCAGCTTGACAGGGGTTCAGCCCCAGCATTTT | CASSLTGVQPQHF | TRBJ1-5 | TRBD1 | few | TRBV11-2 | 13
TGTGCCAGCAGTTCCTTAGGGGATACGCAGTATTTT | CASSSLGDTQYF | TRBJ2-3 | NA | NA | TRBV6-5 | 12
TGTGCCAGCAGCTTTAGCGGGGGGGCCCAAAATGAGCAGTTCTTC | CASSFSGGAQNEQFF | TRBJ2-1 | TRBD2 | NA | TRBV7-2 | 15
TGTGCCACCCCAAGGGACAGGTTCCACGAGCAGTACTTC | CATPRDRFHEQYF | TRBJ2-7 | TRBD1 | few | TRBV28 | 13
TGTGCCATCAGCTTTGAGGGGGCATATGATGGCTACACCTTC | CAISFEGAYDGYTF | TRBJ1-2 | TRBD1 | few | TRBV10-3 | 14
TGTGCTAGCAGCCTCTCGGGACAGGGGGACATTCAGTACTTC | CASSLSGQGDIQYF | TRBJ2-4 | TRBD1 | few | TRBV7-9 | 14
TGTGCCAGCAGTGATAGCAATCAGCCCCAGCATTTT | CASSDSNQPQHF | TRBJ1-5 | NA | medium-sized | TRBV2 | 12
TGTGCCAGCAGCTTATCCCCGGACAGGAGGGAGACCCAGTACTTC | CASSLSPDRRETQYF | TRBJ2-5 | TRBD1 | NA | TRBV7-8 | 15
TGCAGTGCTAGAGATTCAGGCGTCTACGAGCAGTACTTC | CSARDSGVYEQYF | TRBJ2-7 | NA | few | TRBV20-1 | 13
TGTGCCAGCAGTTTAAGGATCGGGGCAGCCACTGAAGCTTTCTTT | CASSLRIGAATEAFF | TRBJ1-1 | NA | few | TRBV27 | 15
TGCAGTGCTAGCGGGCGCCGCTCCTACAATGAGCAGTTCTTC | CSASGRRSYNEQFF | TRBJ2-1 | NA | few | TRBV20-1 | 14
TGTGCCAGCAGTTCCTCCATGAGGGCTTTCTTT | CASSSSMRAFF | TRBJ1-1 | NA | few | TRBV28 | 11
TGTGCCAGCAGTCGAGCGAGCGGGGGGGCCACCTACGAGCAGTACTTC | CASSRASGGATYEQYF | TRBJ2-7 | TRBD2 | NA | TRBV6-1 | 16
TGCAGTGCACGCCCGGGACCGCCATTAGAGACCCAGTACTTC | CSARPGPPLETQYF | TRBJ2-5 | NA | NA | TRBV20-1 | 14
TGCGCCAGCAGCTTACAGGGGGGCATGAACACTGAAGCTTTCTTT | CASSLQGGMNTEAFF | TRBJ1-1 | TRBD1 | NA | TRBV5-1 | 15
TGTGCCAGCAGTTACTCGCGTCTCTACACTGAAGCTTTCTTT | CASSYSRLYTEAFF | TRBJ1-1 | NA | few | TRBV6-5 | 14
TGCGCCAGCAGCCAAGATAGCGGGTCTTTTGATACGCAGTATTTT | CASSQDSGSFDTQYF | TRBJ2-3 | TRBD2 | NA | TRBV4-3 | 15
TGTGCCAGCAGTGAAGCAGGGGGACTAAATCAGCCCCAGCATTTT | CASSEAGGLNQPQHF | TRBJ1-5 | NA | few | TRBV2 | 15
TGCGCCGGCAGCCAAGAGGCGGGGTACAATGAGCAGTTCTTC | CAGSQEAGYNEQFF | TRBJ2-1 | NA | once | TRBV4-3 | 14
TGCAGTGCTAGAAGACAGGGGCCAAAACTGTTTTTT | CSARRQGPKLFF | TRBJ1-4 | TRBD1 | few | TRBV20-1 | 12
TGCAGTGCACACCCTCCAGGGGGCTACGAGCAGTACTTC | CSAHPPGGYEQYF | TRBJ2-7 | TRBD1 | few | TRBV20-1 | 13
TGTGCCAGCAGTTTTTCGCGGGCCTCCTACGAGCAGTACTTC | CASSFSRASYEQYF | TRBJ2-7 | NA | NA | TRBV28 | 14
TGTGCCAGTAGTATACAAGGGACAGGGGTCCTCTCCCCGACCCTCGATCAGCCCCAGCATTTT | CASSIQGTGVLSPTLDQPQHF | TRBJ1-5 | TRBD1 | NA | TRBV19 | 21
TGTGCCAGCAGCCAAGATGCCGGGAATGGCTACACCTTC | CASSQDAGNGYTF | TRBJ1-2 | NA | NA | TRBV4-2 | 13
TGCAGTGCTAGAGGGCAGATCTCCTACGAGCAGTACTTC | CSARGQISYEQYF | TRBJ2-7 | NA | NA | TRBV20-1 | 13
TGTGCCAGCAGCGTAGGACTAGCGGCAGATACGCAGTATTTT | CASSVGLAADTQYF | TRBJ2-3 | TRBD2 | few | TRBV7-9 | 14
TGCAGTGCTAGAGTCCTAGCGGATAGGGATACGCAGTATTTT | CSARVLADRDTQYF | TRBJ2-3 | TRBD2 | NA | TRBV20-1 | 14
TGCGCCAGCAGCTTAGGGACAGGGACGATGAACACTGAAGCTTTCTTT | CASSLGTGTMNTEAFF | TRBJ1-1 | TRBD1 | NA | TRBV5-1 | 16